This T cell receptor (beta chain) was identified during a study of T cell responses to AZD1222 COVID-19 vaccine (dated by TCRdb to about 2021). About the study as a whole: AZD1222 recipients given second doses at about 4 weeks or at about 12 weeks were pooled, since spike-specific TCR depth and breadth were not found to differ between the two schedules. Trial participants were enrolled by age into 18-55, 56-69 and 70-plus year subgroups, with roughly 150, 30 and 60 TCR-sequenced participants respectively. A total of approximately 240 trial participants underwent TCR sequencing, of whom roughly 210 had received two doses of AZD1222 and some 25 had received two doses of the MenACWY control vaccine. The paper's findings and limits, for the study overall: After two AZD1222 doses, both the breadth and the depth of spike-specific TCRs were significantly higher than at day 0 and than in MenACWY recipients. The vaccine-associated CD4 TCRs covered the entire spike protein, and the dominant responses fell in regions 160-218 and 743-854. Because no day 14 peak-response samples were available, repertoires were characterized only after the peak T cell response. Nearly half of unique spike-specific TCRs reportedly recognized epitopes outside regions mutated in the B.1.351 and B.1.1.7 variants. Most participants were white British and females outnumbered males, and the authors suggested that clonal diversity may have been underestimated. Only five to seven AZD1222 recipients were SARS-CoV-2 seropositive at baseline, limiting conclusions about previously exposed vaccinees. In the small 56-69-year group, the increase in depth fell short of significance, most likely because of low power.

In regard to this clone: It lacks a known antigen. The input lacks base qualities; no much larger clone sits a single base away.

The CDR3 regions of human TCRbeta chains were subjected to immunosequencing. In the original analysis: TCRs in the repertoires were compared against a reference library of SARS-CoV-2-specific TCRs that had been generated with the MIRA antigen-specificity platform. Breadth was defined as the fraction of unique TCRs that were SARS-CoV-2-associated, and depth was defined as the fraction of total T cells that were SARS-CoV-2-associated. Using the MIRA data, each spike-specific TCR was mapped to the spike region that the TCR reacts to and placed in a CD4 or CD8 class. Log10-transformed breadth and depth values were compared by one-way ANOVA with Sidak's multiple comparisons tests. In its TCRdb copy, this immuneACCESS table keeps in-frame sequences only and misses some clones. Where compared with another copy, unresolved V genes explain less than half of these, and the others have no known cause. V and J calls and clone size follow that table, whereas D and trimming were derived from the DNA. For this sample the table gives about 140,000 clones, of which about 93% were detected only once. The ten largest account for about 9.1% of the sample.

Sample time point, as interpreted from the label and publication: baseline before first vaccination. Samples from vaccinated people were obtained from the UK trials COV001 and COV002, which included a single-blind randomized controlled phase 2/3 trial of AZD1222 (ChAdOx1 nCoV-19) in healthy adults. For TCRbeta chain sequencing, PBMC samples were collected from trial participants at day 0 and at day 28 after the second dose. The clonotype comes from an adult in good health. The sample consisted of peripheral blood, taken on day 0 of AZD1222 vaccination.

This receptor carries the CDR3 CASSQGLSGGNEQFF. The base sequence is TGTGCCAGCAGCCAAGGTCTCAGCGGGGGGAATGAGCAGTTCTTC. The rearranged chain carries TRBV3-1 (or the pseudogene TRBV3-2) and TRBJ2-1, with 9 bases aligning to TRBD2. The germline V gene encodes CDR1 LGHDT and CDR2 YNNKEL (reference sequence). Ends trimmed: V by 1 base, J by 7 bases; bases unmatched to a gene: 5. Spanning cysteine to phenylalanine, the CDR3 consists of 15 amino acids. CDR3 DNA only is kept here, 45 bases in frame from base 1.